This is a list of T cell receptor beta chains from one sample in a study of cytomegalovirus exposure and HLA in healthy donors. The repertoire was sequenced with immunoSEQ multiplex PCR; TCRdb's copy has only in-frame clones and lacks some. The sample carries about 260,000 clones, under 80% recorded once. Sequenced sample: PBMCs. Receptors were obtained from a female donor in good health and CMV-seronegative. CDR3s include the opening cysteine and the closing phenylalanine or tryptophan. A D gene is named only where the DNA matches it firmly. Clone size is shown for a subset of rows, as once, few, many or a class of expanded clone.

j_call d_call v_call clone_size cdr3_aa cdr3_nt
TRBJ1-2 - TRBV5-1 - CASSLEGGDYGYTF TGCGCCAGCAGCTTGGAGGGAGGGGACTATGGCTACACCTTC
TRBJ2-7 - TRBV9 - CASSGEGDEQYF TGTGCCAGCAGCGGGGAGGGGGACGAGCAGTACTTC
TRBJ2-3 - TRBV10-2 - CASSESVLVGPDTQYF TGCGCCAGCAGTGAGTCGGTCCTAGTAGGTCCGGATACGCAGTATTTT
TRBJ1-3 - TRBV21-1 - CASSKGIRGHGNTIYF TGTGCCAGCAGCAAAGGTATCCGGGGTCACGGAAACACCATATATTTT
TRBJ2-5 - TRBV5-1 - CASGPYQETQYF TGCGCCAGCGGGCCGTACCAAGAGACCCAGTACTTC
TRBJ1-2 TRBD1 TRBV29-1 - CSSRTGGDYGYTF TGCAGCTCACGGACAGGGGGGGACTATGGCTACACCTTC
TRBJ2-7 TRBD1 TRBV28 - CASSVAGTGSYEQYF TGTGCCAGCAGTGTCGCCGGGACAGGGTCCTACGAGCAGTACTTC
TRBJ2-7 - TRBV5-1 - CASSLYAGTTISYEQYF TGCGCCAGCAGCTTGTACGCCGGGACAACAATCTCCTACGAGCAGTACTTC
TRBJ1-3 TRBD1 TRBV19 - CASSMTGTAGNTIYF TGTGCCAGTAGTATGACCGGGACAGCTGGAAACACCATATATTTT
TRBJ1-1 TRBD1 TRBV2 - CATGTVNTEAFF TGTGCCACTGGGACAGTGAACACTGAAGCTTTCTTT
TRBJ2-7 TRBD1 TRBV18 - CASSPGTGAREQYF TGTGCCAGCTCACCAGGGACAGGGGCCAGGGAGCAGTACTTC
TRBJ2-5 TRBD2 TRBV9 - CASSVEGLARETQYF TGTGCCAGCAGCGTAGAAGGACTAGCGAGGGAGACCCAGTACTTC
TRBJ2-7 - TRBV6-6 - CASSLAQYEQYF TGTGCCAGCAGCCTAGCCCAGTACGAGCAGTACTTC
TRBJ2-5 TRBD2 TRBV6-5 - CASSRLAVKETQYF TGTGCCAGCAGCAGACTAGCGGTAAAAGAGACCCAGTACTTC
TRBJ2-6 TRBD1 TRBV7-2 - CASSPTGAGANVLTF TGTGCCAGCAGCCCTACAGGGGCTGGGGCCAACGTCCTGACTTTC
TRBJ2-2 - TRBV27 once CASSLSGTGYTGELFF TGTGCCAGCAGTTTATCGGGCACAGGGTACACCGGGGAGCTGTTTTTT
TRBJ1-4 TRBD1 TRBV19 - CASSRRTGDEKLFF TGTGCCAGTAGTCGGAGGACAGGGGATGAAAAACTGTTTTTT
TRBJ2-7 - TRBV7-9 - CSSRGGQPSYEQYF TGTTCCAGCAGAGGGGGACAACCCTCCTACGAGCAGTACTTC
TRBJ2-2 - TRBV5-1 - CASSSGLFTGELFF TGCGCCAGCAGCTCGGGACTCTTCACCGGGGAGCTGTTTTTT
TRBJ1-6 TRBD1 TRBV7-9 few CASSRDTGGSPLHF TGTGCCAGCAGCCGAGATACAGGGGGATCACCCCTCCACTTT
TRBJ1-1 - TRBV18 - CASSPGQQNTEAFF TGTGCCAGCTCACCCGGACAGCAGAACACTGAAGCTTTCTTT
TRBJ1-1 - TRBV30 - CAWSGPRGTEAFF TGTGCCTGGAGTGGCCCGCGGGGCACTGAAGCTTTCTTT
TRBJ2-7 TRBD2 TRBV6-5 once CASRALAGGRDEQYF TGTGCCAGCAGAGCTTTGGCGGGAGGTCGTGACGAGCAGTACTTC
TRBJ2-7 TRBD2 TRBV6-1 - CAIMPAGAPIYEQYF TGTGCCATTATGCCAGCGGGAGCCCCAATCTACGAGCAGTACTTC
TRBJ2-2 TRBD1 TRBV7-3 - CASSLGQPGELFF TGTGCCAGCAGCTTGGGACAGCCCGGGGAGCTGTTTTTT
TRBJ1-4 - TRBV6-5 - CASSYFPGPRGKLFF TGTGCCAGCAGTTACTTTCCGGGCCCTAGAGGGAAACTGTTTTTT
TRBJ2-5 TRBD2 TRBV27 few CASSLTSGSWGYQETQYF TGTGCCAGCAGCTTGACTAGCGGGAGCTGGGGGTACCAAGAGACCCAGTACTTC
TRBJ2-1 - TRBV6-4 few CASSEDGSGYNEQFF TGTGCCAGCAGTGAGGACGGGAGCGGATACAATGAGCAGTTCTTC
TRBJ1-1 - TRBV28 - CASSSVNTEAFF TGTGCCAGCAGCTCCGTGAACACTGAAGCTTTCTTT
TRBJ2-7 - TRBV27 - CATLRGREQYF TGTGCCACCCTCAGGGGAAGGGAGCAGTACTTC
TRBJ2-7 TRBD2 TRBV27 - CAERLAVTYEQYF TGTGCTGAGCGACTAGCGGTTACCTACGAGCAGTACTTC
TRBJ2-2 - TRBV5-5 - CASTFRDPQAYYGELFF TGTGCCAGCACTTTCAGGGATCCTCAAGCTTACTACGGGGAGCTGTTTTTT
TRBJ2-7 - TRBV19 few CASSAATVYEQYF TGTGCCAGTAGTGCGGCGACGGTCTACGAGCAGTACTTC
TRBJ1-2 - TRBV19 - CASSMGRVNGYTF TGTGCCAGTAGTATGGGCAGGGTGAATGGCTACACCTTC
TRBJ2-3 TRBD2 TRBV9 - CASSPPGLDADTQYF TGTGCCAGCAGCCCGCCGGGACTAGACGCAGATACGCAGTATTTT
TRBJ1-2 TRBD1 TRBV28 - CASSLPTGGYGYTF TGTGCCAGCAGTTTACCGACAGGGGGCTATGGCTACACCTTC
TRBJ2-2 - TRBV28 - CASSRGTNTGELFF TGTGCCAGCAGTAGGGGGACCAACACCGGGGAGCTGTTTTTT
TRBJ2-7 TRBD1 TRBV7-2 - CASSLGQGAYEQYF TGTGCCAGCAGCTTGGGACAGGGGGCATACGAGCAGTACTTC
TRBJ2-1 - TRBV21-1 - CASSKARREGISYNEQFF TGTGCCAGCAGCAAAGCGCGGCGGGAGGGCATAAGCTACAATGAGCAGTTCTTC
TRBJ2-3 TRBD1 TRBV18 - CASSRDRVPDTQYF TGTGCCAGCTCGCGGGACAGGGTCCCAGATACGCAGTATTTT
TRBJ1-2 - TRBV16 - CASSQSLGAYYGYTF TGTGCCAGCAGCCAATCTTTAGGGGCGTACTATGGCTACACCTTC
TRBJ1-6 TRBD1 TRBV7-9 - CASSRDRNSPLHF TGTGCCAGCAGCCGGGACAGGAATTCACCCCTCCACTTT
TRBJ1-6 - TRBV5-5 - CASSLAGDQGSPLHF TGTGCCAGCAGCTTGGCAGGGGACCAGGGATCACCCCTCCACTTT
TRBJ1-1 - TRBV30 - CAWGGQTNTEAFF TGTGCCTGGGGGGGACAAACGAACACTGAAGCTTTCTTT
TRBJ2-7 TRBD2 TRBV7-9 - CASSPGTSGLPNRLYEQYF TGTGCCAGCAGCCCAGGGACTAGCGGGCTTCCCAACCGCCTCTACGAGCAGTACTTC
TRBJ2-5 - TRBV10-1 few CASSESTGRETQYF TGCGCCAGCAGTGAGTCTACAGGGAGAGAGACCCAGTACTTC
TRBJ2-1 - TRBV6-6 - CASSAIIPPHGEQFF TGTGCCAGCAGTGCAATCATCCCCCCCCACGGTGAGCAGTTCTTC
TRBJ2-3 TRBD2 TRBV28 - CASSGREGPDTQYF TGTGCCAGCAGCGGGCGGGAGGGCCCAGATACGCAGTATTTT
TRBJ2-7 TRBD2 TRBV11-3 - CASSSSAAGAGEQYF TGTGCCAGCAGCTCTTCGGCGGCGGGAGCGGGGGAGCAGTACTTC
TRBJ1-2 TRBD1 TRBV5-1 few CASSSGGTGYGYTF TGCGCCAGCAGCAGCGGTGGGACAGGGTATGGCTACACCTTC
TRBJ2-1 - TRBV7-6 - CASSSLLGNNNEQFF TGTGCCAGCAGCTCCCTCCTAGGCAATAACAATGAGCAGTTCTTC
TRBJ2-1 TRBD2 TRBV7-2 - CASKAGLKDEQFF TGTGCCAGCAAAGCGGGACTCAAAGATGAGCAGTTCTTC
TRBJ1-3 - TRBV2 - CASSALQGSGNTIYF TGTGCCAGCAGTGCCCTACAGGGCTCTGGAAACACCATATATTTT
TRBJ2-2 - TRBV7-9 few CASSLEGVRTGELFF TGTGCCAGCAGCTTAGAAGGGGTTCGAACCGGGGAGCTGTTTTTT
TRBJ1-1 - TRBV7-8 once CASSPRGNTEAFF TGTGCCAGCAGCCCGCGGGGGAACACTGAAGCTTTCTTT
TRBJ2-3 - TRBV10-3 - CAISATEDTQYF TGTGCCATCAGTGCGACAGAAGATACGCAGTATTTT
TRBJ2-2 TRBD1 TRBV2 - CASQTGGNTGELFF TGTGCCAGTCAAACAGGGGGCAACACCGGGGAGCTGTTTTTT